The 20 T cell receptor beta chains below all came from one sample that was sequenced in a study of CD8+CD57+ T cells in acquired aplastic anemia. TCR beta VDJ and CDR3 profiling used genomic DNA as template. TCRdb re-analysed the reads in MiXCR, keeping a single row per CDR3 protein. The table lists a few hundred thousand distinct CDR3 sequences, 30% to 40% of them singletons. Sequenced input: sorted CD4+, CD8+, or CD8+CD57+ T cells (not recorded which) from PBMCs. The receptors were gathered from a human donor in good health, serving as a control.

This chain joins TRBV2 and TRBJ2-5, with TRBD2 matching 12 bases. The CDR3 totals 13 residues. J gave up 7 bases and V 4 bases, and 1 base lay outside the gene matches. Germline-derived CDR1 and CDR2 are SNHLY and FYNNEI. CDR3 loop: CASSGLAGVTQYF. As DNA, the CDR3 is TGTGCCAGCAGTGGACTAGCGGGGGTGACCCAGTACTTC.

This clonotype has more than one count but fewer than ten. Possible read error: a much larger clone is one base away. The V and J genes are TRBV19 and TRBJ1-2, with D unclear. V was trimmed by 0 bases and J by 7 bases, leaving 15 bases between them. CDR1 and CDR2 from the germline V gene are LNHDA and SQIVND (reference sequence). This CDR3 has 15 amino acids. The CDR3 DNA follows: TGTGCCAGTAGTATAGATCGTGGGCCGGGGTGTGGCTACACCTTC. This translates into CASSIDRGPGCGYTF.

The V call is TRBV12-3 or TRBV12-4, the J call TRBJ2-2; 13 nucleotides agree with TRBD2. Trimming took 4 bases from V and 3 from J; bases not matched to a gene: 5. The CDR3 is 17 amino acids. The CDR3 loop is CASSSGLAGLHTGELFF. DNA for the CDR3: TGTGCCAGCAGTTCGGGACTAGCGGGGCTTCACACCGGGGAGCTGTTTTTT.

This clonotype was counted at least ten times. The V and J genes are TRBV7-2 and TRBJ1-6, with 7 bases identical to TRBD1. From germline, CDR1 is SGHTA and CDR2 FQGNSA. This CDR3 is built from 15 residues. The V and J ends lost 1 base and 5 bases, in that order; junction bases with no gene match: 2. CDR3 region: CASSLETGNNSPLHF. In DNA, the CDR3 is TGTGCCAGCAGCTTAGAGACAGGGAATAATTCACCCCTCCACTTT.

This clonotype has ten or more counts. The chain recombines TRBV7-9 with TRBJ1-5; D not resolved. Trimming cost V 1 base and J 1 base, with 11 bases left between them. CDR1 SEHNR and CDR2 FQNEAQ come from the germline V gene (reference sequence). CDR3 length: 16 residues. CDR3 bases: TGTGCCAGCAGCTTAGAGAGGGTATGGAGCAATCAGCCCCAGCATTTT. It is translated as CASSLERVWSNQPQHF.

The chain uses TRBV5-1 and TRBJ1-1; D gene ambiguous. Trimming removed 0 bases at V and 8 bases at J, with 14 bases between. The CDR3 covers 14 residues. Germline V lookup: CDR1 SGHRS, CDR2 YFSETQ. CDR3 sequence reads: CASSLAATLAEAFF. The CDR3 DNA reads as TGCGCCAGCAGCTTGGCCGCTACACTTGCCGAAGCTTTCTTT.

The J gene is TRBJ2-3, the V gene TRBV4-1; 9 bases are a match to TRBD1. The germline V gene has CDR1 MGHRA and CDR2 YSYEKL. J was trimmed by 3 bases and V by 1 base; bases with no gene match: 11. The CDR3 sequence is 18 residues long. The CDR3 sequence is CASSQVGQGKGGTDTQYF. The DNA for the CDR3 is TGCGCCAGCAGCCAAGTGGGACAGGGAAAGGGAGGGACAGATACGCAGTATTTT.

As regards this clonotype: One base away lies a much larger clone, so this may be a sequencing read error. CDR3 residues: CASSVGGTASGEQLF. DNA for the CDR3: TGTGCCAGCAGCGTAGGGGGGACCGCAAGCGGTGAGCAGCTCTTC. The chain carries TRBV11-2 and TRBJ2-1, with D possibly called TRBD1 or TRBD2 (6 bases each). Germline V lookup: CDR1 SGHAT, CDR2 FQNNGV. This CDR3 has 15 amino acids. The complete variable domain, with remaining parts taken from reference TRBV11-2 and TRBJ2-1, reads EAGVAQSPRYKIIEKRQSVAFWCNPISGHATLYWYQQILGQGPKLLIQFQNNGVVDDSQLPKDRFSAERLKGVDSTLKIQPAKLEDSAVYLCASSVGGTASGEQLFGPGTRLTVL.

In DNA form, the CDR3 reads TGTGCCAGCAGCACCCCGGGACAGGGGGCGGGCGGCTACACCTTC. Its protein product is CASSTPGQGAGGYTF. This rearrangement joins TRBV7-9 to TRBJ1-2; 12 bases align to TRBD1. The J segment lost 8 bases and the V segment lost 5 bases, leaving 9 bases of the junction unmatched. Germline CDR1 and CDR2: SEHNR and FQNEAQ (reference sequence). The CDR3 is 15 residues long. Looking up the rest from reference TRBV7-9 and TRBJ1-2 gives the full variable domain: DTGVSQNPRHKITKRGQNVTFRCDPISEHNRLYWYRQTLGQGPEFLTYFQNEAQLEKSRLLSDRFSAERPKGSFSTLEIQRTEQGDSAMYLCASSTPGQGAGGYTFGSGTRLTVV.

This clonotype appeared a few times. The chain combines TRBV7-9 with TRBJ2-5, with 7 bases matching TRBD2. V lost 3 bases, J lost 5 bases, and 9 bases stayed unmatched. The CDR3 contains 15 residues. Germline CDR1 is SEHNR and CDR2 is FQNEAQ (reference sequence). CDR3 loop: CASSLSAAAGETQYF. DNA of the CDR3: TGTGCCAGCAGCTTGTCCGCGGCAGCGGGGGAGACCCAGTACTTC.

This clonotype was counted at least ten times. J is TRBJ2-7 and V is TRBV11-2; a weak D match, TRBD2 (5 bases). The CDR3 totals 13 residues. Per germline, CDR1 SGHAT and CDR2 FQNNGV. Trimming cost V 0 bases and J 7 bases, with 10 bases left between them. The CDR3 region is CASSLDREFEQYF. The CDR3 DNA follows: TGTGCCAGCAGCTTAGATAGGGAGTTTGAGCAGTACTTC.

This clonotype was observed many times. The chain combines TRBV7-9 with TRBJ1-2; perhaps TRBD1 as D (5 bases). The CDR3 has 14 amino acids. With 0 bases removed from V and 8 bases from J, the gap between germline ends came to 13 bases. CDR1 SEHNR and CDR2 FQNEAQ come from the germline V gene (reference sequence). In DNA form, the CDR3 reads TGTGCCAGCAGCTTAGCGAGAGAGGGGCACGGCTACACCTTC. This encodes CASSLAREGHGYTF.

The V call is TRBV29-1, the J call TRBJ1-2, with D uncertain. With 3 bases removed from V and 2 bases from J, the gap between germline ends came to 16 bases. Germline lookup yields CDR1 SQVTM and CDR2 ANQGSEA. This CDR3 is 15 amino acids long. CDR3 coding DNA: TGCAGCGTTGACACTGTTGGGAGGGAGAACTATGGCTACACCTTC. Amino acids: CSVDTVGRENYGYTF. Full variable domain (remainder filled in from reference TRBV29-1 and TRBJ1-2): SAVISQKPSRDICQRGTSLTIQCQVDSQVTMMFWYRQQPGQSLTLIATANQGSEATYESGFVIDKFPISRPNLTFSTLTVSNMSPEDSSIYLCSVDTVGRENYGYTFGSGTRLTVV.

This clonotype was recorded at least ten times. Here the CDR3 DNA reads TGTGCCAGCAGCACAGGGGGCGCGGGCAATCAGCCCCAGCATTTT. This translates into CASSTGGAGNQPQHF. This rearrangement joins TRBV7-9 to TRBJ1-5; 9 bases match TRBD1. The CDR3 consists of 15 residues. V was pared by 5 bases and J by 2 bases, with 4 bases of the junction left unmatched. Germline values: CDR1 SEHNR, CDR2 FQNEAQ (reference sequence).

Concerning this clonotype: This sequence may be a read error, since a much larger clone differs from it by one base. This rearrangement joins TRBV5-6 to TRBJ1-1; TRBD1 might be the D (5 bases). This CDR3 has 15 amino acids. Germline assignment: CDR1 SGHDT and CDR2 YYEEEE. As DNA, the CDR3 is TGTGCCCGCAGCTCATCGCGAGTTGGGGGCACTGAAGCTTTCTTT. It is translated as CARSSSRVGGTEAFF.

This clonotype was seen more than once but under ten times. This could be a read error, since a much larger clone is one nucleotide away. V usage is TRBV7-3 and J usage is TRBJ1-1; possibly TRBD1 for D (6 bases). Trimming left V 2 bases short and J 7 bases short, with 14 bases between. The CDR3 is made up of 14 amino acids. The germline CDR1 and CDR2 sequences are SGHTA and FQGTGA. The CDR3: CASSLVGGVIEAFF. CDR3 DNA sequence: TGTGCCAGCAGCTTAGTTGGGGGCGTCATTGAAGCTTTCTTT.

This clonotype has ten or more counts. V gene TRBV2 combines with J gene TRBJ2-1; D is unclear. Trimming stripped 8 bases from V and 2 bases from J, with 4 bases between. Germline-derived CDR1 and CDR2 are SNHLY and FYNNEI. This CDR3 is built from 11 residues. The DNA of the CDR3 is TGTGCCAGCGGAACCTACAATGAGCAGTTCTTC. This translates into CASGTYNEQFF.

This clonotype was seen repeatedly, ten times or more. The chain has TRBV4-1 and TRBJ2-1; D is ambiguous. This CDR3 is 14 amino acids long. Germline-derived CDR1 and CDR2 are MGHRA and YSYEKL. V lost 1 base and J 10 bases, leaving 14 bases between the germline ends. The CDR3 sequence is CASSQVGFKREQFF. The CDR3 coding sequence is TGCGCCAGCAGCCAAGTCGGATTCAAGAGAGAGCAGTTCTTC.

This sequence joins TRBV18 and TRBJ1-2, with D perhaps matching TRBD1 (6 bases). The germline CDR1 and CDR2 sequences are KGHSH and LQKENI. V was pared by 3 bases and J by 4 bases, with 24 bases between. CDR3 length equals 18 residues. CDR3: CASSPATQGTNRGYGYTF. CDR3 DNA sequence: TGTGCCAGCTCACCCGCTACCCAGGGGACGAACCGGGGCTATGGCTACACCTTC.

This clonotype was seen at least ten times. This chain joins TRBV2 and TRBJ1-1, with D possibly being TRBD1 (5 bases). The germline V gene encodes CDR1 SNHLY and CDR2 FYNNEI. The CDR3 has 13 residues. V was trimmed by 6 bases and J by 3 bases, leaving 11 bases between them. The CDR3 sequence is CASRTPRDTEAFF. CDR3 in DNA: TGTGCCAGCAGAACCCCCAGGGACACTGAAGCTTTCTTT.